This record looks at one T cell receptor (beta chain) sequence and its context. Naive-designated CD8 cells lacked CD45RO, were positively enriched for CCR7, and omitted terminally differentiated effector memory CD45RA+ cells. Using immunoSEQ multiplex PCR, the repertoire was profiled, and TCRdb retains in-frame clones only, with some absent. The table has under 2,000,000 clones, about 95% seen once. These data come from a study of shared clonotypes between healthy human individuals. Study at large: The plates for each donor numbered three CD4 naive, three CD4 memory, two CD8 naive and one CD8 memory.

The CDR3 is 15 amino acids. The V gene's germline CDR1 is SGHVS and CDR2 FQNEAQ. V was trimmed by 1 base and J by 4 bases, leaving 13 bases between them. The V gene is TRBV7-8, the J gene TRBJ2-5, with D possibly TRBD1 on 6 matching bases. Source material: naive CD8+ T cells sorted from blood. The TCR sequence derives from a man between 18 and 35 years old in good health. The CDR3 protein is CASSLGTGFGETQYF. The CDR3 DNA reads as TGTGCCAGCAGCTTAGGAACAGGGTTTGGAGAGACCCAGTACTTC.